This T cell receptor (beta chain) was obtained from a study of blood T cell repertoires in COVID-19. Study overall: PBMCs, B-cell-depleted T cells, or T cells were the source of the cDNA or gDNA that made up the material.

The CDR3 is made up of 12 amino acids. In germline, CDR1 is SGDLS, CDR2 YYNGEE. V was pared by 4 bases and J by 9 bases, with 13 bases between. As originally analysed: The authors estimated nucleated cell counts from reference gene primer amplification. TCRdb keeps only in-frame clones here, not all; method: immunoSEQ multiplex PCR. V and J calls and clone size are as listed in that table; D and trimming were resolved from the DNA. The sample lists approximately 150,000 clones, about 88% occurring once. The TCR comes from a man aged 55 to 70 with active or convalescent COVID-19. The material sequenced was peripheral blood. This chain uses TRBV9 with TRBJ1-1, with D possibly being TRBD1 (5 bases). The CDR3 DNA is TGTGCCAGCAGCACTGACAGCAGCCAAGCTTTCTTT. Protein product: CASSTDSSQAFF.